A single sample is the source of the 21 T cell receptor beta chains below, sequenced in a study of CD8+ T cells in alopecia areata. The sample's treatment: oral pan-JAK inhibitor, 5-10 mg twice daily. Isolated RNA was reverse transcribed into cDNA used as the sequencing template. Generated by immunoSEQ multiplex PCR, the TCRdb table keeps only in-frame clones and is missing some. There are 150,000 to 200,000 clones in the sample; just under 65% occur only once, and under 1.5% lies in the top ten. The sequencing used CD4+ T cells sorted from blood, collected around week 50, from a patient treated with tofacitinib. All receptors derive from a human donor with alopecia areata.

Only one count was recorded for this clone. This sequence joins TRBV9 and TRBJ2-1; TRBD2 matches 11 bases. V trimming: 3 bases; J trimming: 0 bases; junction bases outside the gene matches: 14. The CDR3 is 20 amino acids. Germline assignment: CDR1 SGDLS and CDR2 YYNGEE. The CDR3 region is CASSAKPGLAVESSYNEQFF. The CDR3 DNA reads as TGTGCCAGCAGCGCAAAACCGGGACTAGCGGTAGAGAGCTCCTACAATGAGCAGTTCTTC.

On this clone: This same CDR3 is encoded by further DNA sequences in the sample. In nucleotides, the CDR3 is TGCAGCGTGGCTGGAACAGCGAACACTGAAGCTTTCTTT. Its translation is CSVAGTANTEAFF. V and J are TRBV29-1 and TRBJ1-1, with D unclear. The CDR3 contains 13 residues. Deletions cut 6 bases from V and 1 base from J, with 12 bases between. Germline V gene lookup returns CDR1 SQVTM and CDR2 ANQGSEA.

This clone was seen a single time. The V gene is TRBV2, the J gene TRBJ2-1; D remains unclear. V lost 4 bases, J lost 2 bases, and 9 bases lay in between. The CDR3 consists of 14 residues. Germline-derived CDR1 and CDR2 are SNHLY and FYNNEI. The DNA of the CDR3 is TGTGCCAGCAGTGTGGATCTAACCTACAATGAGCAGTTCTTC. This gives the protein CASSVDLTYNEQFF.

This clone has just a few counts. V and J are TRBV25-1 and TRBJ2-7, with no clear D. The CDR3 extends over 11 amino acids. V was shortened by 1 base and J by 9 bases, with 7 bases between the two germline ends. Germline values: CDR1 MGHDK, CDR2 SYGVNS. This CDR3 is CASSEFEVQYF. CDR3 nucleotide sequence: TGTGCCAGCAGTGAATTTGAGGTGCAGTACTTC.

The chain has TRBV25-1 and TRBJ1-2, with D possibly matching TRBD1 (5 bases). Germline CDR1 and CDR2: MGHDK and SYGVNS. V lost 5 bases to trimming and J lost 7 bases, with 14 bases between them. This CDR3 region has 13 residues. Here the CDR3 DNA reads TGTGCCAGCAGTCGCGATAAGGGACTTGGCTACACCTTC. It is translated as CASSRDKGLGYTF.

CDR3 nucleotides: TGTGCCAGCAGCCAAGGGGGGTCGGAGACCCAGTACTTC. This encodes CASSQGGSETQYF. The rearrangement joins TRBV4-2 to TRBJ2-5; TRBD1 or TRBD2 may be the D gene (5 bases each). CDR1 and CDR2 (germline): LGHNA, YNFKEQ. The V and J ends lost 1 base and 5 bases respectively, with 8 bases between them. The CDR3 totals 13 residues.

This clone was picked up a small number of times. This sequence joins TRBV4-1 and TRBJ1-2, with unresolved D. Trimming pared 1 base from V and 4 bases from J, leaving 19 bases between. CDR1 MGHRA and CDR2 YSYEKL come from the germline V gene. The CDR3 spans 17 residues. The CDR3 nucleotides are TGCGCCAGCAGCCAAGGACGATTAGGAGCAGACCTCTATGGCTACACCTTC. Its translation is CASSQGRLGADLYGYTF.

This chain uses TRBV7-3 with TRBJ1-6; D call uncertain. Germline CDR1 reads SGHTA; CDR2 reads FQGTGA. V was pared by 4 bases and J by 4 bases, with 5 bases between. The CDR3 is 13 residues long. DNA of the CDR3: TGTGCCAGCAGCTACGATTATAATTCACCCCTCCACTTT. Residues: CASSYDYNSPLHF.

The chain links TRBV30 to TRBJ2-3; D gene uncertain. Germline CDR1 and CDR2: GTSNPN and SVGIG (reference sequence). With 6 bases removed from V and 0 bases from J, the gap between germline ends came to 10 bases. The CDR3 extends over 13 amino acids. The CDR3 DNA reads as TGTGCCTGTGGAGAAGCTAGCACAGATACGCAGTATTTT. Translating gives CACGEASTDTQYF.

The chain uses TRBV30 and TRBJ2-1, with 8 bases lining up with TRBD2. CDR1 is GTSNPN and CDR2 is SVGIG in the germline V gene (reference sequence). This CDR3 is built from 12 residues. Trimming took 1 base from V and 8 from J; bases not matched to a gene: 1. DNA for the CDR3: TGTGCCTGGAGTGGAGCGGGGGATGAGCAGTTCTTC. Residues: CAWSGAGDEQFF.

V gene TRBV4-1 combines with J gene TRBJ2-1, with TRBD2 identical over 9 bases. The CDR3 runs 16 residues. From germline, CDR1 is MGHRA and CDR2 YSYEKL. V was pared by 0 bases and J by 4 bases, with 4 bases of the junction left unmatched. The CDR3 is CASSQDRLAGYNEQFF. The CDR3 DNA is TGCGCCAGCAGCCAAGATAGGCTAGCGGGGTACAATGAGCAGTTCTTC.

The chain has TRBV7-2 and TRBJ2-6; D remains ambiguous. Per germline, CDR1 SGHTA and CDR2 FQGNSA. The CDR3 loop spans 15 amino acids. V gave up 1 base and J gave up 0 bases, with 4 bases separating them. The CDR3, as DNA: TGTGCCAGCAGCTTAGGACACTCTGGGGCCAACGTCCTGACTTTC. Its protein product is CASSLGHSGANVLTF. The full variable domain, completed using reference TRBV7-2 and TRBJ2-6, is GAGVSQSPSNKVTEKGKDVELRCDPISGHTALYWYRQSLGQGLEFLIYFQGNSAPDKSGLPSDRFSAERTGGSVSTLTIQRTQQEDSAVYLCASSLGHSGANVLTFGAGSRLTVL.

The V call is TRBV13, the J call TRBJ2-7; tentative D call: TRBD1 (5 bases). This CDR3 is built from 15 residues. Trimming removed 8 bases at V and 2 bases at J, with 19 bases between. Germline CDR1 reads PRHDT; CDR2 reads FYEKMQ (reference sequence). The CDR3 coding sequence is TGTGCCAGCGCCCCAGGATCTGGGGCCACCTACGAGCAGTACTTC. This sequence encodes CASAPGSGATYEQYF.

This clone occurred a few times. The chain uses TRBV27 and TRBJ2-7, with 11 bases that match TRBD2. CDR3 length: 16 residues. J was trimmed by 0 bases and V by 5 bases; bases with no gene match: 6. The V gene's germline CDR1 is MNHEY and CDR2 SMNVEV (reference sequence). CDR3 nucleotides: TGTGCCAGCAGTCCGGGACTAGCGGAAAGCTCCTACGAGCAGTACTTC. It is translated as CASSPGLAESSYEQYF.

This clone showed up just a few times. This rearrangement joins TRBV5-6 to TRBJ1-3, with D hard to call. V was trimmed by 5 bases and J by 0 bases, leaving 9 bases between them. Germline V CDR1 and CDR2: SGHDT, YYEEEE. This CDR3 contains 14 residues. CDR3 bases: TGTGCCAGCAGACCCGGAGGCTCTGGAAACACCATATATTTT. Translation: CASRPGGSGNTIYF.

The rearrangement uses TRBV29-1 and TRBJ1-2; 9 nucleotides agree with TRBD1. V lost 7 bases to trimming and J lost 6 bases; unmatched junction nucleotides: 3. There are 11 residues in the CDR3. Germline V gene lookup returns CDR1 SQVTM and CDR2 ANQGSEA. This CDR3 is CSAGQGNGYTF. DNA of the CDR3: TGCAGCGCTGGACAGGGGAATGGCTACACCTTC.

The chain links TRBV10-2 to TRBJ1-6; 9 bases map to TRBD1. With V trimmed by 3 bases and J by 10 bases, 10 bases remained unmatched. Germline V lookup: CDR1 WSHSY, CDR2 SAAADI. This CDR3 is 16 amino acids long. CDR3 nucleotide sequence: TGCGCCAGCAGTGACTCGGACAGGGGAAGGAAATCACCCCTCCACTTT. It codes for CASSDSDRGRKSPLHF.

V usage is TRBV2 and J usage is TRBJ1-4, with 9 positions matching TRBD1. The germline V gene has CDR1 SNHLY and CDR2 FYNNEI. The J segment lost 8 bases and the V segment lost 5 bases, leaving 6 bases of the junction unmatched. There are 14 residues in the CDR3. The CDR3 protein is CASSTGTGSEKLFF. In DNA form, the CDR3 reads TGTGCCAGCAGTACTGGGACAGGGTCCGAAAAACTGTTTTTT.

J is TRBJ2-3 and V is TRBV5-1, with 7 bases aligning to TRBD1. CDR1 is SGHRS, CDR2 YFSETQ, per germline. The J segment lost 0 bases and the V segment lost 1 base, leaving 5 bases of the junction unmatched. The CDR3 consists of 16 residues. CDR3 in amino acids: CASSLIQGMSTDTQYF. CDR3 DNA sequence: TGCGCCAGCAGCTTGATACAGGGGATGAGCACAGATACGCAGTATTTT. The whole variable domain, remainder taken from reference TRBV5-1 and TRBJ2-3, is KAGVTQTPRYLIKTRGQQVTLSCSPISGHRSVSWYQQTPGQGLQFLFEYFSETQRNKGNFPGRFSGRQFSNSRSEMNVSTLELGDSALYLCASSLIQGMSTDTQYFGPGTRLTVL.

V gene TRBV29-1 combines with J gene TRBJ2-3, with 9 bases fitting TRBD1. After removal of 5 bases from V and 6 bases from J, the junction contained 6 bases not matched to a gene. The CDR3 loop spans 13 amino acids. Germline V lookup: CDR1 SQVTM, CDR2 ANQGSEA. The CDR3 nucleotides are TGCAGCGTTTGGACAGGGGTCAGGGATACGCAGTATTTT. Translated, it gives CSVWTGVRDTQYF.

The chain carries TRBV5-6 and TRBJ2-4; 8 bases line up with TRBD1. Germline V CDR1 and CDR2: SGHDT, YYEEEE. This CDR3 is built from 18 residues. Trimming cost V 1 base and J 1 base; bases outside gene matches: 10. CDR3 nucleotides: TGTGCCAGCAGCTTGTCTAGACAGGGGATCGGGGCCAAAAACATTCAGTACTTC. It is translated as CASSLSRQGIGAKNIQYF.